The T cell receptor (beta chain) under discussion was sequenced for a study of CD8+ T cells in alopecia areata. General observations from the study: How baseline CD8+ expansion relates to response remains uncertain (there was one nonresponder). With patients, TCR sharing proved less clear than in mice, a difference possibly related to HLA.

Regarding this clone: Its specificity is not known.

RNA extraction was followed by reverse transcription into cDNA, which acted as the sequencing template. Here immunoSEQ multiplex PCR was the method, and the copy in TCRdb shows in-frame clones only, minus some. Among more than 110,000 clones listed, 75% to 85% were seen once. Treatment noted: oral pan-JAK inhibitor, 5-10 mg twice daily. The source was CD8+ T cells sorted from blood, collected at week 4, from a patient treated with tofacitinib. The source of this sequence is a human donor with alopecia areata.

The CDR3 loop is CASSHLDGELFF. CDR3 nucleotides: TGCGCCAGCAGCCACCTCGATGGGGAGCTGTTTTTT. The chain uses TRBV4-1 and TRBJ2-2; D not resolved. Trimming removed 3 bases at V and 8 bases at J, with 7 bases between. Germline V gives CDR1 MGHRA, CDR2 YSYEKL. The CDR3 runs 12 residues.